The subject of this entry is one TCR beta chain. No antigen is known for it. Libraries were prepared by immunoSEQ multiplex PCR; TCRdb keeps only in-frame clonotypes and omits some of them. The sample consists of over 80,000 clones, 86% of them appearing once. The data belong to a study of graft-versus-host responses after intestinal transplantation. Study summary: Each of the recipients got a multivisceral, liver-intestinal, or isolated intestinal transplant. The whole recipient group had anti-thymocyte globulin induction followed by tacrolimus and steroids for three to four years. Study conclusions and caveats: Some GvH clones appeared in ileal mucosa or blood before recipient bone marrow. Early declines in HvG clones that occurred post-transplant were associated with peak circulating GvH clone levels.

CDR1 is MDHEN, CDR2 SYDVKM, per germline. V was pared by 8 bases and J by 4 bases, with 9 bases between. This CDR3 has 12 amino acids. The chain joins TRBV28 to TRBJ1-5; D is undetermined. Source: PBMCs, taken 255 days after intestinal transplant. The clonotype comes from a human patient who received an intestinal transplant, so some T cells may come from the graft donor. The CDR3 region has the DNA TGTGCCAGCGCTTCGGGGAATCAGCCCCAGCATTTT. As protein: CASASGNQPQHF.